Sequencing of this T cell receptor (beta chain) was carried out in a study of sequential checkpoint blockade in melanoma. Background on the study: Arm A got nivolumab then ipilimumab; arm B the reverse, 1:1. After both sequences, patients received maintenance nivolumab.

This clone was counted between two and nine times. Clones were read by immunoSEQ multiplex PCR, and TCRdb kept only the in-frame ones, dropping some. The sample has around 12,000 clones; 70% to 85% are singletons. The CDR3 contains 13 residues. The germline V and J ends were trimmed by 5 bases and 4 bases, with 10 bases remaining between them. Germline V gene data show CDR1 as SGHNT and CDR2 as YYREEE (reference sequence). Treatment specified: randomized to nivolumab then ipilimumab (arm A) or the reverse (arm B). None of the patients previously received DNA-damaging chemotherapy. Live CD3+CD8+ CD19− CD56− cells were sorted from PBMCs.

This specimen was CD8+ T cells sorted from blood (inferred from file names), taken from a patient given nivolumab and ipilimumab in sequence. This chain connects TRBV5-4 to TRBJ1-5; a possible D gene is TRBD1 (6 bases). The source is a human donor with melanoma. CDR3 sequence reads: CASSTGRNQPQHF. CDR3 sequence (DNA): TGTGCCAGCAGTACAGGGCGGAATCAGCCCCAGCATTTT.